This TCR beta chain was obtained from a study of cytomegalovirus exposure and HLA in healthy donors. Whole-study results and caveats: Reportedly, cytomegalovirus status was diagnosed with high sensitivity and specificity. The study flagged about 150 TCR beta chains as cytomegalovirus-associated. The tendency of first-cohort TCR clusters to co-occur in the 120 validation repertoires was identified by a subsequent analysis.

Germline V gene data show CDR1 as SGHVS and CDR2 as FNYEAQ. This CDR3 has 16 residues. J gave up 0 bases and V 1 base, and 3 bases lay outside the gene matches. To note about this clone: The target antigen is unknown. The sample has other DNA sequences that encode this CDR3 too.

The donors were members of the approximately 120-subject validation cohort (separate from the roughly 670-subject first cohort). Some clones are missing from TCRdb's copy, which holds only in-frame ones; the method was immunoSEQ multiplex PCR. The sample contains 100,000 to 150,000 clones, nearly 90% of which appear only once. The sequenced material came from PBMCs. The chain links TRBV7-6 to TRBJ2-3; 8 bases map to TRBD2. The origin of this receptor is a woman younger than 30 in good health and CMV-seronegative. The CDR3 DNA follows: TGTGCCAGCAGCTTAGTTTTAGCGGGGAGCACAGATACGCAGTATTTT. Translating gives CASSLVLAGSTDTQYF.